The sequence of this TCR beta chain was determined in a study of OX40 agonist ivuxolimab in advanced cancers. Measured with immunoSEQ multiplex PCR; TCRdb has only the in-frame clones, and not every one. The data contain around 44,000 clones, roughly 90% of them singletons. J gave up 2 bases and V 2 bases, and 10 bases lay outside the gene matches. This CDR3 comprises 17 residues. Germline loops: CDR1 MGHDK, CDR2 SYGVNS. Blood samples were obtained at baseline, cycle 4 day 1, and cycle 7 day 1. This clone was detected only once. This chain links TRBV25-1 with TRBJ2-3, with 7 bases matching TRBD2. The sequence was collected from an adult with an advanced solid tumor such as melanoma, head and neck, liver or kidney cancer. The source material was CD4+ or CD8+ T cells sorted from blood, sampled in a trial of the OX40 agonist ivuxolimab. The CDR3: CASSEVGGKGFTDTQYF. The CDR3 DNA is TGTGCCAGCAGTGAAGTGGGGGGGAAGGGGTTCACAGATACGCAGTATTTT.